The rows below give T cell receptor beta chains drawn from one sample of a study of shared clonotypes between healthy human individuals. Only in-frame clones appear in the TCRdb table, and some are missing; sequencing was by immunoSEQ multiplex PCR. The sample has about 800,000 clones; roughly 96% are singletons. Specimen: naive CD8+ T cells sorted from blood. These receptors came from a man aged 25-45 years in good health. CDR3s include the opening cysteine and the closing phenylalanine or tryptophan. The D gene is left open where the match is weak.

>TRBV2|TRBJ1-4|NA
CASSERGGNEKLFF
TGTGCCAGCAGTGAAAGGGGGGGTAATGAAAAACTGTTTTTT
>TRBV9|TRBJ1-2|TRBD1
CASSFGTGTSYGYTF
TGTGCCAGCAGCTTCGGGACAGGAACCAGCTATGGCTACACCTTC
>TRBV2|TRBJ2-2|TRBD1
CASGKDRLNTGELFF
TGTGCCAGCGGGAAGGACAGGCTGAACACCGGGGAGCTGTTTTTT
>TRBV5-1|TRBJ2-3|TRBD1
CASSQIGQGPYTQYF
TGCGCCAGCAGCCAGATTGGACAGGGTCCGTATACGCAGTATTTT
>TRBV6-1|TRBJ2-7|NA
CASSGRRRGKGPYEQYF
TGTGCCAGCAGTGGACGTCGACGGGGGAAAGGGCCCTACGAGCAGTACTTC
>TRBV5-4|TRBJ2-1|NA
CASSPETGEQFF
TGTGCCAGCAGCCCAGAGACCGGTGAGCAGTTCTTC
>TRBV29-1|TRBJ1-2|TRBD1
CSVESTGGNYGYTF
TGCAGCGTTGAATCAACAGGGGGTAACTATGGCTACACCTTC
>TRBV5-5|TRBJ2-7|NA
CASSFSGYEQYF
TGTGCCAGCAGCTTCTCGGGGTACGAGCAGTACTTC
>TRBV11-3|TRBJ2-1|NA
CASSPGWGEQFF
TGTGCCAGCAGCCCTGGGTGGGGGGAGCAGTTCTTC
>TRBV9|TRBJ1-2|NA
CASSVAQGGYGYTF
TGTGCCAGCAGCGTAGCGCAGGGCGGCTATGGCTACACCTTC
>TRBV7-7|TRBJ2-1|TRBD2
CASSLGAKRGTSGSDVGEQFF
TGTGCTAGCAGCTTAGGGGCGAAGAGGGGGACTAGCGGGAGTGATGTAGGTGAGCAGTTCTTC
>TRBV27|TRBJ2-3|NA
CASSFSLADTQYF
TGTGCCAGCAGTTTTTCCTTGGCGGATACGCAGTATTTT
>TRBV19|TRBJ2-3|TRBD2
CASSRREGLDTQYF
TGTGCCAGTAGTAGGCGGGAGGGCCTCGATACGCAGTATTTT
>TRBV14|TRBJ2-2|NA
CASSQVAENTGELFF
TGTGCCAGCAGCCAAGTGGCAGAGAACACCGGGGAGCTGTTTTTT